This TCR beta chain appears in the sequencing data of a study of human T cells and chemical hapten exposure. Study observations and caveats: The number of TCRs above 1 in 1000 frequency did not change after DPC sensitization.

Germline V lookup: CDR1 DFQATT, CDR2 SNEGSKA (reference sequence). V was pared by 0 bases and J by 4 bases, with 18 bases between. The CDR3 runs to 17 residues. TCRdb passed the RACE reads through MiXCR, listing each CDR3 protein once. The repertoire includes about 110,000 distinct CDR3 sequences, approximately 12% of them detected once, and 1.6% sits in the top ten. A note on this clonotype: Its specificity is unknown.

Sample time point: pre-sensitization, week 0. As to treatment: therapeutic diphenylcyclopropenone sensitization with weekly scalp DPC. The TCR sequence derives from a woman between 45 and 60 years old with alopecia areata. Some clones in this sample may be carry-over from other donors' samples. The V and J genes are TRBV20-1 and TRBJ2-2; D may be TRBD1 (6 bases). The sample was whole blood, taken in connection with sensitization to the hapten diphenylcyclopropenone (DPC). CDR3 sequence: CSARDPARGEGTGELFF. In DNA form, the CDR3 reads TGCAGTGCTAGAGACCCTGCCAGGGGAGAGGGCACCGGGGAGCTGTTTTTT.